Listed below are T cell receptor beta chains from one sample, sequenced in a study of cytomegalovirus exposure and HLA in healthy donors. Data came from immunoSEQ multiplex PCR; TCRdb stores just in-frame clones and leaves some out. The data show around 250,000 clones, with roughly 89% seen just once and 0.37% held by the top ten. Sequenced sample: PBMCs. These receptors were collected from a woman younger than 30 in good health and CMV-seronegative. CDR3s include the opening cysteine and the closing phenylalanine or tryptophan. The D gene is left open where the match is weak. Expanded clones get a size class; other rows say once, few or many, or leave the size out.

clone size,J gene,D gene,V gene,CDR3 DNA,CDR3 protein
.,TRBJ1-6,.,TRBV19,TGTGCCAGTAGTATAACTGGACAGTGGCGTTCACCCCTCCACTTT,CASSITGQWRSPLHF
.,TRBJ1-2,TRBD1,TRBV6-6,TGTGCCAGCAGACCTACCCGGGACAGGCCCAACTATGGCTACACCTTC,CASRPTRDRPNYGYTF
.,TRBJ2-5,.,TRBV28,TGTGCCAGCAGTTTATTCACAGGGACCCAAGAGACCCAGTACTTC,CASSLFTGTQETQYF
.,TRBJ1-6,TRBD1,TRBV5-1,TGCGCCAGCAGCAACCGGACAGGGGTTTCCTATAATTCACCCCTCCACTTT,CASSNRTGVSYNSPLHF
.,TRBJ1-5,TRBD1,TRBV28,TGTGCCAGCAGTCCTCCGGGACAGGGGAGGGTAGGCAATCAGCCCCAGCATTTT,CASSPPGQGRVGNQPQHF
once,TRBJ2-2,TRBD1,TRBV7-9,TGTGCCAGCAGCCCCGCCGACAGGGGGGTGGTTGGAACCGGGGAGCTGTTTTTT,CASSPADRGVVGTGELFF
.,TRBJ2-1,.,TRBV28,TGTGCCAGCAGTTTGGGCCCGAACAGAGAACAAACCTACAATGAGCAGTTCTTC,CASSLGPNREQTYNEQFF
.,TRBJ2-2,TRBD2,TRBV30,TGTGCCTGGAGTGTACTCCGCCTAGCGGGGGGGCATCACACCGGGGAGCTGTTTTTT,CAWSVLRLAGGHHTGELFF
.,TRBJ1-6,.,TRBV7-9,TGTGCCAGCAGCTTAGCGGGGGGACCCTCCTATAATTCACCCCTCCACTTT,CASSLAGGPSYNSPLHF
.,TRBJ2-2,TRBD1,TRBV7-9,TGTGCCAGCAGCTTAGGGGGACAGGGTGCGCCCGGGGAGCTGTTTTTT,CASSLGGQGAPGELFF
.,TRBJ2-3,TRBD2,TRBV5-4,TGTGCCAGCAGCCCGGGACTAGGGTCCGCAGATACGCAGTATTTT,CASSPGLGSADTQYF
.,TRBJ1-1,.,TRBV7-9,TGTGCCAGCAGCTCCGCGAGTGAAGCTTTCTTT,CASSSASEAFF
.,TRBJ1-3,.,TRBV20-1,TGCAGTGCCGAACGGGGAAACACCATATATTTT,CSAERGNTIYF
.,TRBJ2-1,TRBD2,TRBV4-1,TGCGCCAGCAGCCAAGAGGCGGGGGGGCCCTATGAGCAGTTCTTC,CASSQEAGGPYEQFF
.,TRBJ2-3,TRBD2,TRBV29-1,TGCAGCGTTGAAGACCCCGGGACTAGAACTAGCACAGATACGCAGTATTTT,CSVEDPGTRTSTDTQYF
.,TRBJ1-5,.,TRBV4-2,TGTGCCAGCAGCCAAGAGGACGGGGGCAATCAGCCCCAGCATTTT,CASSQEDGGNQPQHF
.,TRBJ2-1,.,TRBV28,TGTGCCAGCAGTTCAAGGAGGGATGTCGATGAGCAGTTCTTC,CASSSRRDVDEQFF
.,TRBJ1-5,.,TRBV19,TGTGCCAGTAGTATACTTCCGGTTAGCAATCAGCCCCAGCATTTT,CASSILPVSNQPQHF
.,TRBJ1-1,TRBD1,TRBV5-1,TGCGCCAGCAGCTTTTGGGTCAGGGGGCATTACACTGAAGCTTTCTTT,CASSFWVRGHYTEAFF
.,TRBJ2-1,.,TRBV5-1,TGCGCCAGCAGCTTGTCTGGCACACCCTCCTACAATGAGCAGTTCTTC,CASSLSGTPSYNEQFF
once,TRBJ2-7,.,TRBV5-6,TGTGCCAGCAGCTTGGTGGGGGGGCCCAATCCCTACGAGCAGTACTTC,CASSLVGGPNPYEQYF
few,TRBJ2-7,.,TRBV27,TGTGCCAGCAGCCCTACCCTCGTCTCCTACGAGCAGTACTTC,CASSPTLVSYEQYF
.,TRBJ1-5,.,TRBV4-1,TGCGCCAGCAGCCAAGTTCCGACAGAGCGCAGTTATAGCAATCAGCCCCAGCATTTT,CASSQVPTERSYSNQPQHF
.,TRBJ1-1,TRBD1,TRBV11-2,TGTGCCAGCAGCTTGGGACAGGGCAGGATGAACACTGAAGCTTTCTTT,CASSLGQGRMNTEAFF
.,TRBJ1-5,.,TRBV29-1,TGCAGCGTTGCTTTCGGGGGAGGCAATCAGCCCCAGCATTTT,CSVAFGGGNQPQHF
.,TRBJ1-2,.,TRBV6-1,TGTGCCAGCAATCCTTTGTCAGGGAACTATGGCTACACCTTC,CASNPLSGNYGYTF
.,TRBJ2-3,TRBD2,TRBV5-1,TGCGCCAGCAGCTTGGTTCTAGCGGGGGGCACAGATACGCAGTATTTT,CASSLVLAGGTDTQYF
.,TRBJ1-2,.,TRBV28,TGTGCCAGCAGTTTAGCCCGGGACACTACATTCTATGGCTACACCTTC,CASSLARDTTFYGYTF
.,TRBJ2-1,TRBD1,TRBV9,TGTGCCAGCAGCGCGGGACAGGGGGTTGCGCAGTTCTTC,CASSAGQGVAQFF
.,TRBJ1-1,.,TRBV2,TGTGCCAGCAGTGAGAGTGGAGCTTTCTTT,CASSESGAFF
.,TRBJ1-5,.,TRBV5-5,TGTGCCAGCAGGCCCGGGACAAACTATAGCAATCAGCCCCAGCATTTT,CASRPGTNYSNQPQHF
.,TRBJ2-7,.,TRBV5-6,TGTGCCAGCAGCAAAGGGGCAGAGAATTACGAGCAGTACTTC,CASSKGAENYEQYF